This entry lists 21 T cell receptor beta chains sequenced from one sample in a study of identical twins. TCRdb re-derived calls from the 5' RACE reads in MiXCR, one entry per CDR3 protein. The sample records more than 400,000 distinct CDR3 sequences, 13% to 15% being singletons. These data were also filed under a second study, of yellow fever vaccine responses in identical twins.

Material for sequencing was CD4+ T cells sorted from blood. The receptors originated from a woman aged 18 to 35 in good health.

The chain has TRBV6-2 or TRBV6-3 and TRBJ1-3; D unresolved. Germline-derived CDR1 and CDR2 are MNHEY and SVGEGT. Trimming left V 5 bases short and J 0 bases short, with 11 bases between. The CDR3 sequence is 15 residues long. The CDR3 DNA sequence: TGTGCCAGCAGTCCTAGGGCGAACTCTGGAAACACCATATATTTT. It yields the protein CASSPRANSGNTIYF.

The V gene is TRBV10-3, the J gene TRBJ2-5; 8 nucleotides match TRBD2. The CDR3 extends over 15 amino acids. The germline gives CDR1 ENHRY, CDR2 SYGVKD. V lost 4 bases, J lost 3 bases, and 7 bases stayed unmatched. The CDR3, as DNA: TGTGCCATCAGTGGGGGACTAGTCGGGGAAGAGACCCAGTACTTC. Translated, it gives CAISGGLVGEETQYF.

This clonotype has only a few counts. This rearrangement joins TRBV2 to TRBJ1-4, with D possibly being TRBD1 (6 bases). Trimming stripped 3 bases from V and 5 bases from J, with 13 bases between. The germline CDR1 and CDR2 sequences are SNHLY and FYNNEI. This CDR3 is built from 15 residues. The CDR3 nucleotides read TGTGCCAGCAGTGATGAACAGACAGGCAATGAAAAACTGTTTTTT. Protein sequence: CASSDEQTGNEKLFF.

The chain is built from TRBV14 and TRBJ1-4; D call uncertain. This CDR3 spans 13 amino acids. CDR1 is SGHDN and CDR2 is FVKESK in the germline V gene. V lost 1 base and J 7 bases, leaving 7 bases between the germline ends. CDR3 residues: CASSQGVREKLFF. The CDR3 DNA sequence: TGTGCCAGCAGCCAAGGGGTTCGTGAAAAACTGTTTTTT.

The chain couples TRBV6-1 to TRBJ1-1; no clear D gene. V was trimmed by 6 bases and J by 4 bases, leaving 12 bases between them. The V gene's germline CDR1 is MNHNS and CDR2 SASEGT. The length of the CDR3 is 13 residues. CDR3 nucleotides: TGTGCCAGCAGCCTCTTCGAGGGCACTGAAGCTTTCTTT. Protein: CASSLFEGTEAFF.

This clonotype was seen a few times. J is TRBJ2-1 and V is TRBV12-3 or TRBV12-4; tentatively, D is TRBD2 (5 bases). With 6 bases removed from V and 1 base from J, the gap between germline ends came to 16 bases. The CDR3 loop spans 16 amino acids. The CDR3 DNA follows: TGTGCCAGCAGACGAGAGGGCAACCCGTCCTACAATGAGCAGTTCTTC. This translates into CASRREGNPSYNEQFF.

This clonotype was counted between two and nine times. V is TRBV4-1 and J is TRBJ2-3; 12 bases are shared with TRBD2. CDR1 and CDR2 (germline): MGHRA, YSYEKL. J lost 4 bases, V lost 4 bases, and 6 bases had no gene match. The CDR3 contains 16 residues. CDR3 protein: CASSPILAGGADTQYF. The CDR3 region has the DNA TGCGCCAGCAGCCCTATTCTAGCGGGGGGGGCAGATACGCAGTATTTT.

The gene calls are TRBV24-1 and TRBJ2-1; 9 bases fit TRBD1. V dropped 4 bases and J dropped 9; count of bases not matched to a gene: 9. Germline-derived CDR1 and CDR2 are KGHDR and SFDVKD. This CDR3 comprises 15 residues. The CDR3 coding sequence is TGTGCCACCAGTGACCCGGGACAGGGTCTGAGTGAGCAGTTCTTC. Translation: CATSDPGQGLSEQFF.

The chain uses TRBV20-1 and TRBJ2-1; tentative D call: TRBD2 (6 bases). Germline lookup yields CDR1 DFQATT and CDR2 SNEGSKA (reference sequence). V shed 1 base and J shed 3 bases, with 16 bases lying between them. The CDR3 consists of 16 residues. The CDR3 DNA reads TGCAGTGCTAGAGGCGGTTCGCCTAGCGACTACAATGAGCAGTTCTTC. Translating it yields CSARGGSPSDYNEQFF.

The chain carries TRBV6-1 and TRBJ2-1; the D gene could be TRBD1 or TRBD2 (5 bases each). Deletions cut 10 bases from V and 5 bases from J, with 15 bases between. In germline, CDR1 is MNHNS, CDR2 SASEGT. CDR3 length equals 13 residues. CDR3 sequence: CAINQGRHNEQFF. CDR3 DNA sequence: TGTGCCATCAACCAGGGACGGCACAATGAGCAGTTCTTC.

This chain uses TRBV7-8 with TRBJ2-1; D unresolved. The CDR3 consists of 12 residues. V dropped 5 bases and J dropped 11 bases, with 13 bases sitting between them. In germline, CDR1 is SGHVS, CDR2 FQNEAQ. CDR3 nucleotide sequence: TGTGCCAGCAGCCCGAGCCTTAACCAGCAGTTCTTC. Protein product: CASSPSLNQQFF.

This clonotype was counted a few times. This chain connects TRBV5-1 to TRBJ2-1; the D is unclear. Trimming left V 4 bases short and J 0 bases short, with 8 bases between. CDR3 length equals 14 residues. Germline V lookup: CDR1 SGHRS, CDR2 YFSETQ. CDR3 in amino acids: CASSPPISYNEQFF. As DNA, the CDR3 is TGCGCCAGCAGCCCCCCTATCTCCTACAATGAGCAGTTCTTC.

The V gene is TRBV11-2, the J gene TRBJ2-5; 9 bases line up with TRBD1. There are 16 residues in the CDR3. CDR1 and CDR2 (germline): SGHAT, FQNNGV. V was pared by 4 bases and J by 5 bases, with 11 bases of the junction left unmatched. In nucleotides, the CDR3 is TGTGCCAGCAGCTCCGTTGGGACAGGGTGGATGGAGACCCAGTACTTC. This codes for CASSSVGTGWMETQYF.

The rearrangement joins TRBV11-2 to TRBJ2-1, with 13 bases identical to TRBD2. Per the germline V gene, CDR1 is SGHAT and CDR2 is FQNNGV. V dropped 5 bases and J dropped 9; count of bases not matched to a gene: 13. CDR3 length: 17 amino acids. The CDR3 DNA is TGTGCCAGCAGCCCCCGTGGGACTAGCGGGATGTCACCTGAGCAGTTCTTC. This encodes CASSPRGTSGMSPEQFF.

This clonotype was seen a few times. This rearrangement joins TRBV14 to TRBJ2-2, with 10 nucleotides matching TRBD2. V gave up 5 bases and J gave up 1 base; unmatched junction bases: 4. Germline V lookup: CDR1 SGHDN, CDR2 FVKESK. This CDR3 region has 16 residues. The DNA of the CDR3 is TGTGCCAGCAGCAATAGCGGGAGGCTGAACACCGGGGAGCTGTTTTTT. It yields the protein CASSNSGRLNTGELFF. The entire variable domain, with the rest obtained from reference TRBV14 and TRBJ2-2, is as follows: EAGVTQFPSHSVIEKGQTVTLRCDPISGHDNLYWYRRVMGKEIKFLLHFVKESKQDESGMPNNRFLAERTGGTYSTLKVQPAELEDSGVYFCASSNSGRLNTGELFFGEGSRLTVL.

This chain uses TRBV4-1 with TRBJ2-5; D perhaps matches TRBD1 (5 bases). Trimming removed 0 bases at V and 5 bases at J, with 13 bases between. Germline loops: CDR1 MGHRA, CDR2 YSYEKL. The CDR3 is 15 residues long. Written as DNA, the CDR3 is TGCGCCAGCAGCCAAGATGGGCAGGGTATGGAGACCCAGTACTTC. Translated: CASSQDGQGMETQYF.

This clonotype was detected a few times. The chain recombines TRBV20-1 with TRBJ2-1, with 16 bases lining up with TRBD2. The J segment lost 6 bases and the V segment lost 6 bases, leaving 14 bases of the junction unmatched. Germline V gene lookup returns CDR1 DFQATT and CDR2 SNEGSKA (reference sequence). The CDR3 length is 18 residues. CDR3 DNA sequence: TGCAGTGCCCCTTCGGGGACTAGCGGGAGGGCCTCTCCCAATGAGCAGTTCTTC. It translates to CSAPSGTSGRASPNEQFF.

The V call is TRBV4-1, the J call TRBJ1-1; D perhaps matches TRBD1 (5 bases). CDR3 length equals 15 residues. V lost 2 bases and J 8 bases, leaving 18 bases between the germline ends. Germline V gene lookup returns CDR1 MGHRA and CDR2 YSYEKL. The CDR3 DNA is TGCGCCAGCAGCCAAAAGTCGGGACCGGCCTCCGAAGCTTTCTTT. As protein: CASSQKSGPASEAFF.

The gene calls are TRBV10-3 and TRBJ2-1; no clear D gene. Germline V gene lookup returns CDR1 ENHRY and CDR2 SYGVKD. The CDR3 loop spans 13 amino acids. V was shortened by 8 bases and J by 6 bases, with 14 bases between the two germline ends. CDR3 region: CAIEDAASNEQFF. The CDR3 region has the DNA TGTGCCATCGAGGACGCCGCCTCCAATGAGCAGTTCTTC.

Only a few counts were recorded for this clonotype. This chain connects TRBV20-1 to TRBJ1-5, with D unresolved. Trimming pared 0 bases from V and 4 bases from J, leaving 16 bases between. Germline assignment: CDR1 DFQATT and CDR2 SNEGSKA (reference sequence). The CDR3 consists of 16 residues. The CDR3 reads CSARDRKASLNQPQHF. The CDR3 DNA reads as TGCAGTGCTAGAGATCGTAAGGCCTCCTTAAATCAGCCCCAGCATTTT.

V is TRBV5-1 and J is TRBJ2-5, with TRBD1 matching 11 bases. The trim removed 4 bases at V and 2 bases at J, leaving 7 bases unmatched. There are 16 residues in the CDR3. Looked up from germline, CDR1 is SGHRS and CDR2 is YFSETQ. CDR3 in amino acids: CASSRGQGGLQETQYF. CDR3 in DNA: TGCGCCAGCAGCCGGGGACAGGGGGGCTTGCAAGAGACCCAGTACTTC.